These T cell receptor beta chains were read from a single sample in a study of cytomegalovirus exposure and HLA in healthy donors. Here immunoSEQ multiplex PCR was the method, and the copy in TCRdb shows in-frame clones only, minus some. The table lists about 140,000 clones, around 81% of them singletons. The source material was PBMCs. These receptors all stem from a man in his forties in good health and CMV-seropositive. The CDR3 runs from the conserved cysteine through the conserved F or W. D genes are given only for firm matches. Rows give clone size only sometimes, using once, few, many, or a class for an expanded clone.

abundance: NA; j_gene: TRBJ2-1; v_gene: TRBV7-2; d_gene: TRBD2; CDR3nt: TGTGCCAGCAGCTCTAGCGGGAGCGCTGAGCAGTTCTTC; CDR3aa: CASSSSGSAEQFF
abundance: NA; j_gene: TRBJ2-6; v_gene: TRBV18; d_gene: TRBD2; CDR3nt: TGTGCCAGCTCACAAAAAAGCGGGGGCCCTAGCCCAGCTGCTGGGGCCAACGTCCTGACTTTC; CDR3aa: CASSQKSGGPSPAAGANVLTF
abundance: NA; j_gene: TRBJ2-5; v_gene: TRBV6-4; d_gene: TRBD2; CDR3nt: TGTGCCAGCCTCAACCTAGCGGGGGGCATCGAGACCCAGTACTTC; CDR3aa: CASLNLAGGIETQYF
abundance: NA; j_gene: TRBJ1-1; v_gene: TRBV27; d_gene: NA; CDR3nt: TGTGCCAGCATCCAGAACACTGAAGCTTTCTTT; CDR3aa: CASIQNTEAFF
abundance: few; j_gene: TRBJ1-2; v_gene: TRBV5-4; d_gene: TRBD1; CDR3nt: TGTGCCAGCAGTCAAGACAGGGTAACTTATGGCTACACCTTC; CDR3aa: CASSQDRVTYGYTF
abundance: NA; j_gene: TRBJ2-3; v_gene: TRBV6-4; d_gene: NA; CDR3nt: TGTGCCAGCAGTACCACAGTTACAGATACGCAGTATTTT; CDR3aa: CASSTTVTDTQYF
abundance: NA; j_gene: TRBJ2-7; v_gene: TRBV5-1; d_gene: NA; CDR3nt: TGCGCCAGCAGCCAAGCCCTCGAGCAGTACTTC; CDR3aa: CASSQALEQYF
abundance: NA; j_gene: TRBJ2-2; v_gene: TRBV7-8; d_gene: NA; CDR3nt: TGTGCCAGCAGCACCCAACAGGGAACCGGGGAGCTGTTTTTT; CDR3aa: CASSTQQGTGELFF
abundance: NA; j_gene: TRBJ1-2; v_gene: TRBV10-1; d_gene: TRBD1; CDR3nt: TGCGCCAGCAGTCCTGACAGGGGCTATGGCTACACCTTC; CDR3aa: CASSPDRGYGYTF
abundance: few; j_gene: TRBJ2-3; v_gene: TRBV7-2; d_gene: NA; CDR3nt: TGTGCCAGCAGCGGACTTAACACAGATACGCAGTATTTT; CDR3aa: CASSGLNTDTQYF
abundance: once; j_gene: TRBJ2-1; v_gene: TRBV11-3; d_gene: TRBD2; CDR3nt: TGTGCCAGCAGCTTAGATGGGAGACTAGCGGTCTACAATGAGCAGTTCTTC; CDR3aa: CASSLDGRLAVYNEQFF
abundance: few; j_gene: TRBJ2-3; v_gene: TRBV27; d_gene: NA; CDR3nt: TGTGCCAGCAGTTGGGGGGACAGCCAGTCTATTGGGGTGGATACGCAGTATTTT; CDR3aa: CASSWGDSQSIGVDTQYF
abundance: NA; j_gene: TRBJ2-6; v_gene: TRBV5-1; d_gene: NA; CDR3nt: TGCGCCAGCAGCCCAGGATCTGGGGCCAACGTCCTGACTTTC; CDR3aa: CASSPGSGANVLTF
abundance: NA; j_gene: TRBJ2-3; v_gene: TRBV6-1; d_gene: TRBD1; CDR3nt: TGTGCCAGCCGGGACAGGACTAGCACAGATACGCAGTATTTT; CDR3aa: CASRDRTSTDTQYF